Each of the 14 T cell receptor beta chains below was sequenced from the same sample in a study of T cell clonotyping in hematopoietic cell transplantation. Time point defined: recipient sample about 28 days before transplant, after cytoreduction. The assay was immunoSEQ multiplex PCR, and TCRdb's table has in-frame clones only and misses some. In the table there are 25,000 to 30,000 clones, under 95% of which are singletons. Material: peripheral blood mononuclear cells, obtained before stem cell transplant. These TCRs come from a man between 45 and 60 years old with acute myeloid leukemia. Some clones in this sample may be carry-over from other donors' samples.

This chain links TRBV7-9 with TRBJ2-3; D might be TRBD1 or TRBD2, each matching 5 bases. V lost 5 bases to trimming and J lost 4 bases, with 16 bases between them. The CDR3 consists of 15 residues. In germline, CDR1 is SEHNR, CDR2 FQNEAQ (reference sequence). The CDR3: CASSPRGVEADTQYF. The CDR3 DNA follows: TGTGCCAGCAGCCCCCGAGGGGTGGAGGCAGATACGCAGTATTTT.

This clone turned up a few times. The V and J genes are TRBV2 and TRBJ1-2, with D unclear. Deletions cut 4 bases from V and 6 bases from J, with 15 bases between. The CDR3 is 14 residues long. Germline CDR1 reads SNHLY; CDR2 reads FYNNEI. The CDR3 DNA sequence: TGTGCCAGCAGTGGATGGGCTCGACGGCATGGCTACACCTTC. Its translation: CASSGWARRHGYTF.

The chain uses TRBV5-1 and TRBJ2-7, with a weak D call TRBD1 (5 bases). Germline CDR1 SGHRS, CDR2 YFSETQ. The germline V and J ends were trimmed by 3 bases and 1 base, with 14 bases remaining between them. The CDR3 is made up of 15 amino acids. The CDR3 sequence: CASSSGQLPSYEQYF. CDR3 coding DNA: TGCGCCAGCAGCTCTGGACAACTTCCATCCTACGAGCAGTACTTC.

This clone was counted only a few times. CDR3 region: CASSEQGANYGYTF. The CDR3 bases are TGCGCCAGCAGTGAGCAGGGGGCCAACTATGGCTACACCTTC. The chain joins TRBV5-1 to TRBJ1-2; 8 bases map to TRBD1. This CDR3 spans 14 amino acids. V lost 5 bases and J lost 2; bases outside the gene matches: 5. CDR1 is SGHRS, CDR2 YFSETQ, per germline.

The CDR3 loop is CASSQQVSYEQYF. The CDR3 nucleotides read TGTGCCAGCAGCCAACAGGTATCCTACGAGCAGTACTTC. The J gene is TRBJ2-7, the V gene TRBV7-2; tentative D call: TRBD1 (5 bases). This CDR3 is 13 amino acids long. Germline CDR1 and CDR2: SGHTA and FQGNSA. The V gene lost 5 bases and the J gene lost 1 base, with 9 bases spanning the gap.

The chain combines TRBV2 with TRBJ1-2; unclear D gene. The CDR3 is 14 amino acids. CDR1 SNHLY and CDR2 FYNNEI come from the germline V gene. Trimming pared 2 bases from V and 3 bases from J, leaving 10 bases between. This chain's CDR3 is CASSESPAYYGYTF. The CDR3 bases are TGTGCCAGCAGTGAAAGTCCGGCTTACTATGGCTACACCTTC. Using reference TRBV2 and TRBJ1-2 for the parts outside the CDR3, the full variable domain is EPEVTQTPSHQVTQMGQEVILRCVPISNHLYFYWYRQILGQKVEFLVSFYNNEISEKSEIFDDQFSVERPDGSNFTLKIRSTKLEDSAMYFCASSESPAYYGYTFGSGTRLTVV.

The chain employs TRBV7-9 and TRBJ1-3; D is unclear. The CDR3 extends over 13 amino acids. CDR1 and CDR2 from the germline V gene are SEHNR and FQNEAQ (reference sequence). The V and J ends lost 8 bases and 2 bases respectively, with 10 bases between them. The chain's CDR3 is CASLGDAGNTIYF. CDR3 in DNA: TGTGCCAGCCTGGGAGATGCTGGAAACACCATATATTTT.

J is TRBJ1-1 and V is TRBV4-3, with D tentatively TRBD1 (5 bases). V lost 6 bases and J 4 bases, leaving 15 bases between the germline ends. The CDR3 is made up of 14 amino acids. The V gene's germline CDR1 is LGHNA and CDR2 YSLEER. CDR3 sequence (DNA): TGCGCCAGCAGTCTAGGCACCGGGGGCACTGAAGCTTTCTTT. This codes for CASSLGTGGTEAFF.

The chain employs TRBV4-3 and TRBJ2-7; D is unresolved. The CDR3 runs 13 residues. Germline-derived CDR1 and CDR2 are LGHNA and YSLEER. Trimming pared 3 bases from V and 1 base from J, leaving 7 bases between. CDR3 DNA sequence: TGCGCCAGCAGCCAGGGCGTTTCCTACGAGCAGTACTTC. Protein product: CASSQGVSYEQYF.

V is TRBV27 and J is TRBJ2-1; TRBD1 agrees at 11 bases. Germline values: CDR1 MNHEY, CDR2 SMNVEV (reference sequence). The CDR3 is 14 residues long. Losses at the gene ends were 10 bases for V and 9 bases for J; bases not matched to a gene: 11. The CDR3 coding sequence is TGTGCCACCAAGCCACGGGACAGGGGGGGTGAGCAGTTCTTC. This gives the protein CATKPRDRGGEQFF.

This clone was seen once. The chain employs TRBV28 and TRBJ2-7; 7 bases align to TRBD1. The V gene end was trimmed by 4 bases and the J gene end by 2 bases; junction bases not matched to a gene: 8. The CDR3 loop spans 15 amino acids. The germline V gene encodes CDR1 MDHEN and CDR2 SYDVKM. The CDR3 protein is CASSSGQLAPYEQYF. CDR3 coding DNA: TGTGCCAGCAGTTCGGGACAGCTCGCTCCCTACGAGCAGTACTTC.

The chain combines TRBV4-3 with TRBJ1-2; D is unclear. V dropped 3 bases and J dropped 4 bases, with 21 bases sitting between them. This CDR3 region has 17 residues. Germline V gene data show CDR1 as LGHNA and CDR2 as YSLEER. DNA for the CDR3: TGCGCCAGCAGCCATCTTCTTGAGGCAGCCTATTTCTATGGCTACACCTTC. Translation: CASSHLLEAAYFYGYTF.

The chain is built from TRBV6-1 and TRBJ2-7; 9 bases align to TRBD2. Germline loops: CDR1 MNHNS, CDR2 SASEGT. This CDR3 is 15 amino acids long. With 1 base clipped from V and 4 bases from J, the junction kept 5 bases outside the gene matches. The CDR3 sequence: CASSEGTSAGYEQYF. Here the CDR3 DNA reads TGTGCCAGCAGTGAAGGGACTAGCGCAGGGTACGAGCAGTACTTC.

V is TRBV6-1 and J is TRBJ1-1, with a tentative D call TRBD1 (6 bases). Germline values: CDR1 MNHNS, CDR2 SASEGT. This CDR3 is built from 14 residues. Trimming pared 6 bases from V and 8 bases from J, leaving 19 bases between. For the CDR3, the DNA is TGTGCCAGCAGGGACGGGGGCTTGAGGGGCGAAGCTTTCTTT. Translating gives CASRDGGLRGEAFF.